Listed below are T cell receptor beta chains from one sample, sequenced in a study of cytomegalovirus exposure and HLA in healthy donors. Produced via immunoSEQ multiplex PCR; TCRdb's table is partial and in-frame only. The sample yields 180,000 or so clones, about four fifths seen once. The sample was PBMCs. All receptors come from a woman aged 25 to 39 in good health and CMV-seronegative. Both conserved end residues are part of each CDR3. A D gene is named only where the DNA matches it firmly. Some rows have no size entry. The others give once, few or many, or a class for an expanded clone.

>NA|16|NA|TRBV10-1|TRBJ2-1
CASSPASGFAYNEQFF
TGCGCCAGCAGTCCGGCTAGTGGGTTCGCCTACAATGAGCAGTTCTTC
>NA|16|TRBD1|TRBV14|TRBJ2-7
CASSFNRDRFGDEQYF
TGTGCCAGCAGCTTTAACCGGGACAGGTTTGGCGACGAGCAGTACTTC
>NA|15|TRBD2|TRBV2|TRBJ2-1
CASGRTSGGYNEQFF
TGTGCCAGCGGACGTACTAGCGGGGGTTACAATGAGCAGTTCTTC
>NA|14|NA|TRBV5-8|TRBJ2-5
CASSWGTFGETQYF
TGTGCCAGCAGCTGGGGGACTTTTGGGGAGACCCAGTACTTC
>NA|10|NA|TRBV30|TRBJ2-5
CAWSVETQYF
TGTGCCTGGTCGGTGGAGACCCAGTACTTC
>NA|13|NA|TRBV30|TRBJ1-2
CACNKRGNYGYTF
TGTGCCTGTAATAAGCGGGGAAACTATGGCTACACCTTC
>NA|14|NA|TRBV2|TRBJ2-7
CASRRITGSYEQYF
TGTGCCAGCAGAAGGATAACGGGATCCTACGAGCAGTACTTC
>NA|14|NA|TRBV6-1|TRBJ1-1
CASSGQPMNTEAFF
TGTGCCAGCAGTGGACAGCCCATGAACACTGAAGCTTTCTTT
>NA|11|NA|TRBV29-1|TRBJ1-1
CSGQGNTEAFF
TGCAGCGGGCAGGGCAACACTGAAGCTTTCTTT
>NA|14|NA|TRBV7-9|TRBJ2-7
CASSLSAGANEQYF
TGTGCCAGCAGCTTATCCGCGGGGGCCAACGAGCAGTACTTC
>once|15|NA|TRBV7-9|TRBJ1-1
CASSFRHLRNTEAFF
TGTGCCAGCAGCTTCCGACACTTAAGGAACACTGAAGCTTTCTTT
>NA|17|NA|TRBV6-1|TRBJ1-2
CASSEANLAQELYGYTF
TGTGCCAGCAGTGAAGCGAATTTAGCACAGGAACTTTATGGCTACACCTTC
>NA|13|TRBD1|TRBV6-5|TRBJ2-1
CASSWDSYNEQFF
TGTGCCAGCAGCTGGGACAGTTACAATGAGCAGTTCTTC
>few|12|NA|TRBV7-9|TRBJ1-2
CASSSNNHGYTF
TGTGCCAGCAGCTCGAACAATCATGGCTACACCTTC
>NA|15|TRBD1|TRBV4-1|TRBJ1-2
CASSQERGHFYGYTF
TGCGCCAGCAGCCAAGAGAGGGGGCATTTTTATGGCTACACCTTC